What follows describes a single TCR beta chain. These data are taken from a study of blood T cell repertoires in COVID-19. The repertoire was sequenced with immunoSEQ multiplex PCR; TCRdb's copy has only in-frame clones and lacks some. Here the sample spans tens of thousands of clones, around 85% being singletons. The CDR3 runs 14 residues. Germline loops: CDR1 SGHDT, CDR2 YYEEEE. V dropped 4 bases and J dropped 1 base, with 10 bases sitting between them. This sequence originates from a man between 65 and 85 years old with active COVID-19. Source material: peripheral blood. The V and J genes are TRBV5-6 and TRBJ2-3; the D is unclear. CDR3 residues: CASSAPRGTDTQYF. The CDR3 DNA is TGTGCCAGCAGCGCTCCCCGGGGCACAGATACGCAGTATTTT.